The 19 T cell receptor beta chains below come from one sample, sequenced in a study of blood T cell repertoires in COVID-19. Clones were sequenced by immunoSEQ multiplex PCR, and TCRdb holds only the in-frame ones, with some missing. The sample includes about 270,000 clones, approximately 90% of them seen just once. Sequenced input: PBMCs or T cells enriched from blood (not recorded which). These receptors came from a woman younger than 35 who had recovered from COVID-19.

This clone was observed a single time. The CDR3 loop reads CASSTGYEGYTF. Here the CDR3 DNA reads TGTGCCAGCAGTACAGGGTACGAAGGCTACACCTTC. The rearrangement joins TRBV6-5 to TRBJ1-2, with D possibly TRBD1 on 6 matching bases. The CDR3 runs to 12 residues. V shed 5 bases and J shed 8 bases, with 12 bases lying between them. From germline, CDR1 is MNHEY and CDR2 SVGAGI.

The rearrangement uses TRBV2 and TRBJ2-5; TRBD1 might be the D (6 bases). The V gene lost 9 bases and the J gene lost 0 bases, with 20 bases spanning the gap. This CDR3 is 16 amino acids long. In germline, CDR1 is SNHLY, CDR2 FYNNEI. This chain's CDR3 is CASQEGGPLYQETQYF. The CDR3, as DNA: TGTGCCAGTCAGGAAGGGGGTCCATTGTACCAAGAGACCCAGTACTTC.

This clone was seen once. The chain links TRBV6-4 to TRBJ1-3; D is perhaps TRBD1 (5 bases). V was pared by 4 bases and J by 2 bases, with 9 bases between. CDR1 MRHNA and CDR2 SNTAGT come from the germline V gene. The CDR3 is made up of 14 amino acids. The CDR3 reads CASSAGGAGNTIYF. In DNA form, the CDR3 reads TGTGCCAGCAGTGCCGGGGGAGCTGGAAACACCATATATTTT.

The genes are TRBV27 and TRBJ2-2; TRBD2 agrees at 9 bases. Germline V gene lookup returns CDR1 MNHEY and CDR2 SMNVEV (reference sequence). The CDR3 length is 17 residues. V dropped 5 bases and J dropped 3; count of bases not matched to a gene: 10. CDR3 sequence reads: CASSEPLAGQDTGELFF. The DNA of the CDR3 is TGTGCCAGCAGTGAACCTCTAGCGGGGCAGGACACCGGGGAGCTGTTTTTT.

This chain connects TRBV5-6 to TRBJ2-7; D remains unclear. Trimming stripped 0 bases from V and 4 bases from J, with 5 bases between. CDR1 is SGHDT and CDR2 is YYEEEE in the germline V gene. There are 12 residues in the CDR3. This chain's CDR3 is CASSLARYEQYF. The CDR3 bases are TGTGCCAGCAGCTTGGCCAGGTACGAGCAGTACTTC.

This rearrangement joins TRBV19 to TRBJ1-1; D gene unclear. Trimming cost V 3 bases and J 10 bases, with 18 bases left between them. The CDR3 is 14 amino acids. Germline V gene lookup returns CDR1 LNHDA and CDR2 SQIVND (reference sequence). The CDR3 DNA reads as TGTGCCAGTAGTATCCGGTTAGGCAGCCTAGCAGCTTTCTTT. This encodes CASSIRLGSLAAFF.

In its sample, this clone was seen a few times. This chain joins TRBV5-1 and TRBJ1-2; perhaps TRBD1 as D (6 bases). The V gene lost 3 bases and the J gene lost 6 bases, with 18 bases spanning the gap. Germline CDR1 SGHRS, CDR2 YFSETQ. The CDR3 covers 15 residues. CDR3 sequence (DNA): TGCGCCAGCAGCTCGGGACAAGGGACAAACCATGGCTACACCTTC. Translation gives CASSSGQGTNHGYTF. Variable domain in full (rest from reference TRBV5-1 and TRBJ1-2): KAGVTQTPRYLIKTRGQQVTLSCSPISGHRSVSWYQQTPGQGLQFLFEYFSETQRNKGNFPGRFSGRQFSNSRSEMNVSTLELGDSALYLCASSSGQGTNHGYTFGSGTRLTVV.

V usage is TRBV3-1 (or the pseudogene TRBV3-2) and J usage is TRBJ1-6; D call uncertain. CDR1 and CDR2 from the germline V gene are LGHDT and YNNKEL (reference sequence). Deletions cut 6 bases from V and 8 bases from J, with 14 bases between. This CDR3 region has 14 residues. The CDR3 coding sequence is TGTGCCAGCAGGCATCGTACCCGGGATTCACCCCTCCACTTT. This encodes CASRHRTRDSPLHF.

The chain couples TRBV10-3 to TRBJ1-1; D is perhaps TRBD1 (5 bases). The V gene's germline CDR1 is ENHRY and CDR2 SYGVKD. The CDR3 spans 13 residues. With 10 bases removed from V and 5 bases from J, the gap between germline ends came to 17 bases. CDR3 sequence: CATNGAGTTEAFF. DNA for the CDR3: TGTGCCACCAACGGGGCAGGGACTACTGAAGCTTTCTTT.

This clone was seen a single time. The chain links TRBV11-2 to TRBJ1-1, with 7 positions matching TRBD1. This CDR3 spans 14 amino acids. Unmatched junction bases numbered 7, after V lost 8 bases and J lost 1 base. The germline CDR1 and CDR2 sequences are SGHAT and FQNNGV. The CDR3 loop reads CASFQGGPNTEAFF. In nucleotides, the CDR3 is TGTGCCAGCTTCCAGGGGGGCCCGAACACTGAAGCTTTCTTT.

The J gene is TRBJ1-2, the V gene TRBV4-1; 9 bases agree with TRBD1. Germline CDR1 reads MGHRA; CDR2 reads YSYEKL. The CDR3 totals 15 residues. V was clipped by 2 bases and J by 3 bases; unmatched bases: 4. CDR3 in DNA: TGCGCCAGCAGCCAACCGACAGGGGGGCACTATGGCTACACCTTC. Its protein is CASSQPTGGHYGYTF.

The V and J genes are TRBV3-1 (or the pseudogene TRBV3-2) and TRBJ1-2; D remains ambiguous. V was trimmed by 1 base and J by 4 bases, leaving 10 bases between them. In germline, CDR1 is LGHDT, CDR2 YNNKEL (reference sequence). The CDR3 covers 14 residues. The CDR3 protein is CASSQVRETYGYTF. CDR3 sequence (DNA): TGTGCCAGCAGCCAAGTGCGGGAAACCTATGGCTACACCTTC.

The rearrangement uses TRBV6-1 and TRBJ1-4; 8 nucleotides match TRBD1. The junction had 10 bases not matched to a gene; V was cut back by 3 bases and J by 7 bases. This CDR3 contains 16 residues. Germline CDR1 and CDR2: MNHNS and SASEGT. CDR3 sequence: CASSDWRQGAGEKLFF. CDR3 DNA: TGTGCCAGCAGTGATTGGAGGCAGGGGGCGGGTGAAAAACTGTTTTTT.

The genes are TRBV7-2 and TRBJ2-7; TRBD1 is a possible D gene (6 bases). Germline V gene sequence: CDR1 SGHTA, CDR2 FQGNSA. The CDR3 is 14 residues long. V was shortened by 0 bases and J by 2 bases, with 8 bases between the two germline ends. The CDR3 loop is CASSLAGGPYEQYF. The CDR3 region has the DNA TGTGCCAGCAGCTTAGCTGGGGGCCCCTACGAGCAGTACTTC.

The chain has TRBV11-2 and TRBJ1-2; D remains ambiguous. The V gene lost 1 base and the J gene lost 4 bases, with 4 bases spanning the gap. Germline loops: CDR1 SGHAT, CDR2 FQNNGV. This CDR3 comprises 12 residues. The CDR3 bases are TGTGCCAGCAGCTTAGGGGCCTATGGCTACACCTTC. It specifies CASSLGAYGYTF.

The V call is TRBV19, the J call TRBJ2-5; 11 bases are a match to TRBD2. This CDR3 is built from 17 residues. J was trimmed by 2 bases and V by 3 bases; bases with no gene match: 8. The germline CDR1 and CDR2 sequences are LNHDA and SQIVND (reference sequence). CDR3 amino acids: CASSIALAGGPQETQYF. The CDR3 nucleotides are TGTGCCAGTAGTATTGCGCTAGCGGGGGGACCTCAAGAGACCCAGTACTTC.

This chain links TRBV5-1 with TRBJ2-7, with D perhaps matching TRBD1 (6 bases). The CDR3 consists of 13 residues. Germline V lookup: CDR1 SGHRS, CDR2 YFSETQ. V was clipped by 7 bases and J by 2 bases, with 13 bases between them. CDR3 DNA sequence: TGCGCCAGCTCAGGGGTCCCTACCTACGAGCAGTACTTC. It translates to CASSGVPTYEQYF.

The chain has TRBV20-1 and TRBJ1-5; D may be TRBD1 (6 bases). The germline V and J ends were trimmed by 3 bases and 0 bases, with 9 bases remaining between them. The CDR3 has 14 residues. The V gene's germline CDR1 is DFQATT and CDR2 SNEGSKA (reference sequence). DNA for the CDR3: TGCAGTGCTAGTCCCAGGGGTAGCAATCAGCCCCAGCATTTT. Translation: CSASPRGSNQPQHF.

The chain has TRBV3-1 (or the pseudogene TRBV3-2) and TRBJ2-5; maybe TRBD1 (5 bases). This CDR3 spans 17 amino acids. Germline V gene data show CDR1 as LGHDT and CDR2 as YNNKEL (reference sequence). Trimming took off 2 bases at V and 2 bases at J, with 18 bases between the two ends. DNA of the CDR3: TGTGCCAGCAGCCAAAACCCCCACTTGCCAGGGCAAGAGACCCAGTACTTC. Its protein is CASSQNPHLPGQETQYF.